Listed below are T cell receptor beta chains from one sample, sequenced in a study of T cell responses to AZD1222 COVID-19 vaccine. The protocol was immunoSEQ multiplex PCR, while the TCRdb copy is restricted to in-frame clones and leaves out a portion. The profile shows roughly 100,000 clones, roughly 82% of them singletons. The sample was peripheral blood, taken on day 0 of AZD1222 vaccination. The receptors were sampled from an adult in good health. Both conserved end residues are part of each CDR3. A D gene is named only where the DNA matches it firmly. Clone size is given for some rows only: seen once, a few or many times, or a class if the clone is expanded.

CDR3 length	D gene	V gene	clone size	J gene	CDR3 DNA	CDR3 protein
11	TRBD1	TRBV2	-	TRBJ2-7	TGTGCCAGCAGAGTTGGGACAGACCAGTACTTC	CASRVGTDQYF
13	-	TRBV7-9	-	TRBJ1-5	TGTGCCAGCAGCTCCAATAGCAATCAGCCCCAGCATTTT	CASSSNSNQPQHF
15	-	TRBV5-1	-	TRBJ2-1	TGCGCCAGCAGCTTCGACGGACGCAGCGTAAAAGAGCAGTTCTTC	CASSFDGRSVKEQFF
13	-	TRBV7-2	few	TRBJ1-1	TGTGCCAGCAGGAAGACAAGGAACACTGAAGCTTTCTTT	CASRKTRNTEAFF
16	-	TRBV15	-	TRBJ1-1	TGTGCCACCAGCAGGTCACTGCTACAGGGAAGCACTGAAGCTTTCTTT	CATSRSLLQGSTEAFF
19	-	TRBV7-9	-	TRBJ2-2	TGTGCCAGCAGCTTAGTCGGACAGAGAAGGGTGAAGGACACCGGGGAGCTGTTTTTT	CASSLVGQRRVKDTGELFF
12	-	TRBV29-1	-	TRBJ1-2	TGCAGCGTCCTCTATGAGAGCTATGGCTACACCTTC	CSVLYESYGYTF
15	TRBD1	TRBV10-2	-	TRBJ1-2	TGCGCCAGCATACGGACAGGGGCAGTCGGCTATGGCTACACCTTC	CASIRTGAVGYGYTF
16	TRBD1	TRBV12-5	few	TRBJ2-3	TGTGCTAGTGGTTCCCGACTGACAGGGGCAGAAGATACGCAGTATTTT	CASGSRLTGAEDTQYF
13	-	TRBV12-5	-	TRBJ1-2	TGTGCTAGTGCTTTCAGGGCAGACTATGGCTACACCTTC	CASAFRADYGYTF
12	-	TRBV5-5	-	TRBJ1-2	TGTGCCAGCAGCACAGGTCCAAGTGGCTACACCTTC	CASSTGPSGYTF
16	-	TRBV4-3	few	TRBJ2-6	TGCGCCAGCAGCCAAGAGACCTACTCTGGGGCCAACGTCCTGACTTTC	CASSQETYSGANVLTF
16	TRBD2	TRBV2	-	TRBJ2-1	TGTGCCAGCAGTGAAATGGGAGCGGGGGGCTACAATGAGCAGTTCTTC	CASSEMGAGGYNEQFF
13	TRBD1	TRBV5-1	-	TRBJ1-1	TGCGCCAGCACCGACACAGGGGGCACTGAAGCTTTCTTT	CASTDTGGTEAFF
13	TRBD1	TRBV29-1	-	TRBJ2-7	TGCAGCGTGACCGGGACAGGTTACCTGGAGCAGTACTTC	CSVTGTGYLEQYF
15	-	TRBV5-4	-	TRBJ2-7	TGTGCCAGCAGCTTGGGAGGGGGTACTGCCTACGAGCAGTACTTC	CASSLGGGTAYEQYF
16	TRBD1	TRBV5-6	-	TRBJ2-1	TGTGCCAGCAGCCAGGACAGGGGTGAGGTCTACAATGAGCAGTTCTTC	CASSQDRGEVYNEQFF
14	-	TRBV5-1	-	TRBJ2-5	TGCGCCAGCAGCCCGCAGGGGTACCAAGAGACCCAGTACTTC	CASSPQGYQETQYF
15	TRBD2	TRBV19	few	TRBJ2-1	TGTGCCAGTAGTCGGCGCGGACTAGCGGGGAATGAGCAGTTCTTC	CASSRRGLAGNEQFF
15	TRBD1	TRBV9	-	TRBJ1-2	TGTGCCAGCAGCCCAGAGGGACAGTATCAATATGGCTACACCTTC	CASSPEGQYQYGYTF
13	TRBD1	TRBV24-1	once	TRBJ2-7	TGTGCCACCAGTGATCACAGGGGGCACGAGCAGTACTTC	CATSDHRGHEQYF